What follows are 11 T cell receptor beta chains derived from one specimen sequenced in a study of control samples from healthy donors and cancer patients. Profiled with immunoSEQ multiplex PCR; TCRdb holds only in-frame clones, not every one. The data hold 100,000 to 150,000 clones, with around 90% observed a single time. Input material: blood. Receptor source: a man aged 18 to 29 in good health.

This chain uses TRBV18 with TRBJ2-6; no firm D call. The V end was cut by 2 bases, the J end by 1 base, with 9 bases between. Germline V CDR1 and CDR2: KGHSH, LQKENI. The CDR3 contains 16 residues. The CDR3 DNA sequence: TGTGCCAGCTCACCAACACTATGGTCTGGGGCCAACGTCCTGACTTTC. Its protein is CASSPTLWSGANVLTF.

The V call is TRBV11-3, the J call TRBJ2-6, with 7 nucleotides matching TRBD2. V lost 3 bases to trimming and J lost 0 bases; unmatched junction nucleotides: 2. There are 16 residues in the CDR3. Germline CDR1 reads SGHNT; CDR2 reads YENEEA. CDR3 bases: TGTGCCAGCAGCTTGACGGGGGGCTCTGGGGCCAACGTCCTGACTTTC. Translated, it gives CASSLTGGSGANVLTF.

This chain connects TRBV5-1 to TRBJ1-6; TRBD1 matches 7 bases. The CDR3 consists of 14 residues. CDR1 SGHRS and CDR2 YFSETQ come from the germline V gene. The V segment lost 5 bases and the J segment 9 bases; nucleotides outside the gene matches: 8. The CDR3 sequence: CASSTQGPASPLHF. CDR3 in DNA: TGCGCCAGCAGTACACAGGGGCCGGCTTCACCCCTCCACTTT.

CDR3 in amino acids: CASSSNGGEETQYF. The CDR3 nucleotides are TGTGCCAGCAGCTCTAACGGGGGAGAAGAGACCCAGTACTTC. The chain carries TRBV9 and TRBJ2-5; tentatively, D is TRBD2 (6 bases). Looked up from germline, CDR1 is SGDLS and CDR2 is YYNGEE. Trimming took off 4 bases at V and 3 bases at J, with 13 bases between the two ends. This CDR3 comprises 14 residues.

The chain carries TRBV11-2 and TRBJ1-3; D is possibly TRBD1 (5 bases). Germline assignment: CDR1 SGHAT and CDR2 FQNNGV. Between the trimmed V and J ends, which lost 6 bases and 4 bases, there was a span of 7 bases. CDR3 length: 12 residues. CDR3 protein: CASRAGGNTIYF. DNA of the CDR3: TGTGCCAGCAGGGCAGGGGGAAACACCATATATTTT. Together with reference TRBV11-2 and TRBJ1-3, the CDR3 gives the full variable domain: EAGVAQSPRYKIIEKRQSVAFWCNPISGHATLYWYQQILGQGPKLLIQFQNNGVVDDSQLPKDRFSAERLKGVDSTLKIQPAKLEDSAVYLCASRAGGNTIYFGEGSWLTVV.

The chain is built from TRBV7-9 and TRBJ2-3, with a possible D match to TRBD2 (6 bases). The germline V and J ends were trimmed by 5 bases and 3 bases, with 12 bases remaining between them. The CDR3 extends over 14 amino acids. Germline loops: CDR1 SEHNR, CDR2 FQNEAQ (reference sequence). Written as DNA, the CDR3 is TGTGCCAGCAGCCCCCCTAGCGAGACAGATACGCAGTATTTT. Amino acid sequence: CASSPPSETDTQYF.

This chain connects TRBV7-8 to TRBJ2-5; D is perhaps TRBD1 (5 bases). V lost 1 base, J lost 2 bases, and 14 bases lay in between. CDR1 is SGHVS, CDR2 FQNEAQ, per germline. This CDR3 has 16 residues. The CDR3 DNA reads TGTGCCAGCAGCTTAGGTCAGGGTGGGTCACAAGAGACCCAGTACTTC. Its protein is CASSLGQGGSQETQYF.

This sequence joins TRBV5-1 and TRBJ2-1, with D unresolved. Germline CDR1 is SGHRS and CDR2 is YFSETQ. The V and J ends lost 0 bases and 9 bases respectively, with 7 bases between them. This CDR3 region has 12 residues. As DNA, the CDR3 is TGCGCCAGCAGCTTGGCCGTTAGTGAGCAGTTCTTC. This encodes CASSLAVSEQFF.

The chain uses TRBV18 and TRBJ2-1; maybe TRBD1 (6 bases). The germline gives CDR1 KGHSH, CDR2 LQKENI. The CDR3 contains 13 residues. Trimming took 3 bases from V and 8 from J, leaving 11 bases between them. CDR3 coding DNA: TGTGCCAGCTCACCGTCTCGGACAGATGAGCAGTTCTTC. Encoded protein: CASSPSRTDEQFF.

V gene TRBV12-5 combines with J gene TRBJ2-7; 16 bases match TRBD2. Per the germline V gene, CDR1 is LGHNT and CDR2 is FRNRAP. The CDR3 is 19 residues long. Trimming at V came to 0 bases and at J to 2 bases, leaving 7 bases not matched to a gene. The CDR3 protein is CASGLVPGTSGRAPYEQYV. DNA of the CDR3: TGTGCTAGTGGTTTGGTCCCCGGGACTAGCGGGAGGGCCCCCTACGAGCAGTACGTC.

The chain uses TRBV2 and TRBJ2-7; D is uncertain. This CDR3 is 12 amino acids long. V lost 6 bases, J lost 2 bases, and 8 bases lay in between. CDR1 is SNHLY and CDR2 is FYNNEI in the germline V gene. The CDR3 DNA reads as TGTGCCAGCAGCAGAGAGACCTACGAGCAGTACTTC. The encoded protein is CASSRETYEQYF.